One sample yielded the 26 T cell receptor beta chains listed below, sequenced in a study of siplizumab effects on memory and regulatory T cells. The antigens for these receptors are not known. The authors kept the mixed lymphocyte reaction cells in coculture at 37°C for six to seven days. Generated by immunoSEQ multiplex PCR, the TCRdb table keeps only in-frame clones and is missing some. The sample lists about 14,000 clones, about 46% occurring once. Sequencing was done on a sample of CFSE-low (dividing) CD4+ T cells sorted from an allogeneic mixed lymphocyte reaction. The receptors were sampled from a human donor in good health; the cells came from an allogeneic mixed lymphocyte reaction.

This chain links TRBV23-1 with TRBJ2-5, with D possibly matching TRBD2 (5 bases). TRBV23-1 is known as an ORF, though its function is uncertain. The length of the CDR3 is 15 residues. Trimming pared 0 bases from V and 5 bases from J, leaving 13 bases between. The CDR3 sequence: CASSQSRVGEETQYF. For the CDR3, the DNA is TGCGCCAGCAGTCAATCGAGGGTAGGTGAGGAGACCCAGTACTTC.

On this clone itself: One junction end disagrees with the germline gene, perhaps due to a read error. V usage is TRBV7-7 and J usage is TRBJ2-5; D tentatively fits TRBD1 or TRBD2 (6 bases each). This CDR3 region has 14 residues. Looked up from germline, CDR1 is SSHAT and CDR2 is FNYEAQ (reference sequence). CDR3 DNA sequence: TGTGCTAGCAGCTTGGGGGGCTCTAGGGAGACCCAGTACTTC. Translation: CASSLGGSRETQYF.

The chain has TRBV19 and TRBJ1-1; weak D call: TRBD1 (6 bases). The germline CDR1 and CDR2 sequences are LNHDA and SQIVND (reference sequence). The V end was cut by 7 bases, the J end by 2 bases, with 17 bases between. The CDR3 spans 15 residues. CDR3 loop: CASTRGGRTNTEAFF. CDR3 in DNA: TGTGCCAGTACCCGGGGGGGCAGGACAAACACTGAAGCTTTCTTT.

The V and J genes are TRBV18 and TRBJ1-2; perhaps TRBD1 as D (5 bases). Germline V gene lookup returns CDR1 KGHSH and CDR2 LQKENI. This CDR3 has 13 residues. V lost 5 bases to trimming and J lost 4 bases, with 11 bases between them. The CDR3 sequence is CASSFQGSYGYTF. The CDR3, as DNA: TGTGCCAGCTCATTCCAGGGAAGCTATGGCTACACCTTC.

This clone was observed once. Here the CDR3 DNA reads TGTGCCAGCTCACCTTTCGAAGGGGGCGACTACACCTTC. It codes for CASSPFEGGDYTF. The chain is built from TRBV18 and TRBJ1-2, with 7 bases aligning to TRBD1. V lost 3 bases to trimming and J lost 10 bases; unmatched junction nucleotides: 8. This CDR3 region has 13 residues. Germline V gives CDR1 KGHSH, CDR2 LQKENI.

This clone is medium-sized (0.01 to 0.1%) within its sample. This rearrangement joins TRBV30 to TRBJ1-5; D is undetermined. Trimming removed 3 bases from V and 7 bases from J, with 16 bases in between. CDR1 and CDR2 from the germline V gene are GTSNPN and SVGIG (reference sequence). This CDR3 is 14 amino acids long. The CDR3 DNA follows: TGTGCCTGGAGCGGAACCAATGTAGGCCAGCCCCAGCATTTT. It yields the protein CAWSGTNVGQPQHF.

V usage is TRBV27 and J usage is TRBJ2-2, with unresolved D. The CDR3 is 14 amino acids. The V end was cut by 2 bases, the J end by 5 bases, with 9 bases between. Looked up from germline, CDR1 is MNHEY and CDR2 is SMNVEV (reference sequence). In DNA form, the CDR3 reads TGTGCCAGCAGTTTAGGGCGTGGGACCGGGGAGCTGTTTTTT. Protein: CASSLGRGTGELFF.

This sequence joins TRBV11-3 and TRBJ2-1, with 12 bases identical to TRBD2. Germline values: CDR1 SGHNT, CDR2 YENEEA. With V trimmed by 5 bases and J by 5 bases, 7 bases remained unmatched. The CDR3 sequence is 16 residues long. DNA of the CDR3: TGTGCCAGCAGCCCTAGGACTAGCGGGATGAACAATGAGCAGTTCTTC. Translated: CASSPRTSGMNNEQFF.

This clone showed up just a few times. CDR3 residues: CASSVRVTNTGELFF. Here the CDR3 DNA reads TGTGCCAGCAGCGTACGAGTTACGAACACCGGGGAGCTGTTTTTT. The chain is built from TRBV9 and TRBJ2-2; D is unclear. This CDR3 is 15 amino acids long. Trimming shortened V by 1 base and J by 0 bases, and 7 bases separated the two germline ends. Germline V CDR1 and CDR2: SGDLS, YYNGEE.

As for this clone: The junction does not match germline at one end; this may be a read error. Other nucleotide sequences in the sample specify the same CDR3. The rearrangement links TRBV2 to TRBJ2-5; D is unclear. Germline V gene data show CDR1 as SNHLY and CDR2 as FYNNEI. The CDR3 spans 14 residues. The CDR3 is CASKVRTNQETQYF. In DNA, the CDR3 is TGCGCCAGCAAGGTCAGGACGAATCAAGAGACCCAGTACTTC. The whole variable domain, filled in from reference TRBV2 and TRBJ2-5, reads EPEVTQTPSHQVTQMGQEVILRCVPISNHLYFYWYRQILGQKVEFLVSFYNNEISEKSEIFDDQFSVERPDGSNFTLKIRSTKLEDSAMYFCASKVRTNQETQYFGPGTRLLVL.

Relative to its sample, this clone is medium-sized. The chain links TRBV6-1 to TRBJ1-5; no definite D call. Germline-derived CDR1 and CDR2 are MNHNS and SASEGT. This CDR3 comprises 14 residues. Trimming removed 4 bases at V and 1 base at J, with 8 bases between. The CDR3 sequence: CASSGGPSNQPQHF. In nucleotides, the CDR3 is TGTGCCAGCAGTGGCGGACCGAGCAATCAGCCCCAGCATTTT.

The rearrangement uses TRBV15 and TRBJ2-1, with D perhaps TRBD2 (5 bases). V lost 0 bases and J lost 4, with 13 bases in between. The CDR3 extends over 16 amino acids. The germline V gene encodes CDR1 LNHNV and CDR2 YYDKDF (reference sequence). The CDR3 spells CATSRDQGSVYNEQFF. The CDR3 DNA reads TGTGCCACCAGCAGAGATCAAGGGAGTGTATACAATGAGCAGTTCTTC.

This clone has just a few counts. V usage is TRBV7-2 and J usage is TRBJ2-7; 7 bases align to TRBD1. The germline CDR1 and CDR2 sequences are SGHTA and FQGNSA. The CDR3 totals 16 residues. The V gene end was trimmed by 5 bases and the J gene end by 1 base; junction bases not matched to a gene: 11. The CDR3 nucleotides read TGTGCCAGCAGCGCCACAGGGGCCGCTGATTCCTACGAGCAGTACTTC. Amino acid sequence: CASSATGAADSYEQYF.

By its share, this clone is medium-sized. DNA for the CDR3: TGTGCCAGCAGTGGGGGGGCGAGTGGAACCTACGAGCAGTACTTC. Its protein product is CASSGGASGTYEQYF. This chain joins TRBV6-6 and TRBJ2-7; TRBD2 might be the D (7 bases). Germline loops: CDR1 MNHNY, CDR2 SVGAGI (reference sequence). This CDR3 region has 15 residues. V was trimmed by 5 bases and J by 2 bases, leaving 16 bases between them.

The rearrangement joins TRBV5-1 to TRBJ2-1; 8 bases fit TRBD1. CDR1 and CDR2 (germline): SGHRS, YFSETQ. V lost 2 bases, J lost 4 bases, and 5 bases stayed unmatched. This CDR3 has 15 amino acids. The CDR3 here is CASSFETGVYNEQFF. CDR3 coding DNA: TGCGCCAGCAGCTTTGAGACAGGGGTTTACAATGAGCAGTTCTTC.

This chain connects TRBV7-2 to TRBJ2-2, with 10 bases identical to TRBD2. Trimming took 5 bases from V and 3 from J; bases not matched to a gene: 9. CDR1 is SGHTA and CDR2 is FQGNSA in the germline V gene. The CDR3 spans 17 residues. CDR3: CASSQGRTSGDTGELFF. CDR3 in DNA: TGTGCCAGCAGCCAAGGAAGGACTAGCGGAGACACCGGGGAGCTGTTTTTT.

This sequence joins TRBV5-5 and TRBJ1-2; perhaps TRBD1 as D (6 bases). Trimming took 4 bases from V and 3 from J, leaving 13 bases between them. CDR1 and CDR2 (germline): SGHKS, YYEKEE (reference sequence). This CDR3 region has 14 residues. The CDR3 region has the DNA TGTGCCAGCAGCCGGACAGTAACCGACTATGGCTACACCTTC. Translated, it gives CASSRTVTDYGYTF.

This clone was picked up a small number of times. V and J are TRBV5-4 and TRBJ1-1; a weak D match, TRBD1 (5 bases). V was pared by 3 bases and J by 4 bases, with 10 bases between. This CDR3 has 13 residues. The V gene's germline CDR1 is SGHNT and CDR2 YYREEE (reference sequence). CDR3 coding DNA: TGTGCCAGCAGCTCCAGGGAGGGCACTGAAGCTTTCTTT. As protein: CASSSREGTEAFF.

This chain connects TRBV29-1 to TRBJ2-7, with 7 positions matching TRBD1. Per the germline V gene, CDR1 is SQVTM and CDR2 is ANQGSEA. V was pared by 1 base and J by 7 bases, with 4 bases of the junction left unmatched. This CDR3 is built from 12 residues. The CDR3 nucleotides are TGCAGCGTTGAAGGAGACAGGGATGAGCAGTACTTC. As protein: CSVEGDRDEQYF.

This chain joins TRBV7-9 and TRBJ2-1; 7 nucleotides agree with TRBD2. The CDR3 totals 14 residues. V dropped 5 bases and J dropped 9; count of bases not matched to a gene: 10. Germline loops: CDR1 SEHNR, CDR2 FQNEAQ (reference sequence). This CDR3 is CASSRIREGIEQFF. CDR3 sequence (DNA): TGTGCCAGCAGCCGTATCAGGGAGGGCATTGAGCAGTTCTTC.

This chain uses TRBV19 with TRBJ1-1; tentatively, D is TRBD1 (6 bases). This CDR3 spans 16 amino acids. Trimming stripped 6 bases from V and 5 bases from J, with 22 bases between. Looked up from germline, CDR1 is LNHDA and CDR2 is SQIVND (reference sequence). CDR3 residues: CASSPRRRQVATEAFF. In DNA form, the CDR3 reads TGTGCCAGTAGCCCTAGGAGGCGACAGGTTGCAACTGAAGCTTTCTTT.

The CDR3: CASSLEGFRNTEAFF. DNA for the CDR3: TGCGCCAGCAGCTTGGAGGGGTTCCGGAACACTGAAGCTTTCTTT. The rearrangement joins TRBV5-1 to TRBJ1-1; perhaps TRBD1 as D (5 bases). There are 15 residues in the CDR3. The germline V gene has CDR1 SGHRS and CDR2 YFSETQ. Trimming cost V 0 bases and J 1 base, with 10 bases left between them.

The chain links TRBV11-3 to TRBJ1-2, with D possibly matching TRBD1 (5 bases). The length of the CDR3 is 13 residues. CDR1 is SGHNT, CDR2 YENEEA, per germline. Between the trimmed V and J ends, which lost 7 bases and 7 bases, there was a span of 16 bases. The CDR3 DNA sequence: TGTGCCAGCACCCTGGGAAGGGACTCTGGCTACACCTTC. Amino acids: CASTLGRDSGYTF. Together with reference TRBV11-3 and TRBJ1-2, the CDR3 gives the full variable domain: EAGVVQSPRYKIIEKKQPVAFWCNPISGHNTLYWYLQNLGQGPELLIRYENEEAVDDSQLPKDRFSAERLKGVDSTLKIQPAELGDSAVYLCASTLGRDSGYTFGSGTRLTVV.

In its sample, this clone is medium-sized. The chain couples TRBV6-5 to TRBJ1-4; the D gene is possibly TRBD1 (5 bases). V lost 6 bases to trimming and J lost 7 bases, with 15 bases between them. The CDR3 totals 14 residues. Germline V gene data show CDR1 as MNHEY and CDR2 as SVGAGI. CDR3 in DNA: TGTGCCAGCAGACCGACAGCGCCCGGTGAAAAACTGTTTTTT. Translating gives CASRPTAPGEKLFF.

V usage is TRBV4-1 and J usage is TRBJ2-7; D gene uncertain. The V gene lost 1 base and the J gene lost 4 bases, with 17 bases spanning the gap. Germline CDR1 MGHRA, CDR2 YSYEKL. The CDR3 covers 16 residues. The chain's CDR3 is CASSQVTTTVRYEQYF. CDR3 DNA: TGCGCCAGCAGCCAAGTAACGACAACGGTTAGGTACGAGCAGTACTTC.

V usage is TRBV7-2 and J usage is TRBJ1-1, with D tentatively TRBD1 (5 bases). This CDR3 has 13 amino acids. The V and J ends lost 4 bases and 5 bases respectively, with 11 bases between them. Per the germline V gene, CDR1 is SGHTA and CDR2 is FQGNSA. CDR3 protein: CASSYGGRTEAFF. DNA of the CDR3: TGTGCCAGCAGCTATGGGGGGAGAACTGAAGCTTTCTTT.